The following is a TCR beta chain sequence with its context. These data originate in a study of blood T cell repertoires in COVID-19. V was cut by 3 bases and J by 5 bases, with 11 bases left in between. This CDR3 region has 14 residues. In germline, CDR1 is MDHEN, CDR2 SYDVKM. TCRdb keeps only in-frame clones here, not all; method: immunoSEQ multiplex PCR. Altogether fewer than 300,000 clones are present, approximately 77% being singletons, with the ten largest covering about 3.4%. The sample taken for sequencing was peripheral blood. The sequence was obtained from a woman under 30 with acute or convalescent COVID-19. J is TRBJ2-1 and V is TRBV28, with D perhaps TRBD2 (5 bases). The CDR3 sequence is CASSFPSGNNEQFF. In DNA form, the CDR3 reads TGTGCCAGCAGTTTCCCCAGCGGAAACAATGAGCAGTTCTTC.